The following is a TCR beta chain sequence with its context. Each sorted subset replicate got 200 ng genomic DNA, tens of thousands of genomes. Clones were sequenced by immunoSEQ multiplex PCR, and TCRdb holds only the in-frame ones, with some missing. The table includes fewer than 2.5 million clones, approximately 94% detected once. This specimen comes from a study of shared clonotypes between healthy human individuals. Study overall: Contributing individuals were a couple of females and a few males aged 18 to 49.

This CDR3 contains 12 residues. Germline V gene data show CDR1 as LNHNV and CDR2 as YYDKDF (reference sequence). The trim removed 6 bases at V and 8 bases at J, leaving 4 bases unmatched. Sequenced sample: naive CD4+ T cells from PBMCs. Subset denoted: CD45RA+ positively selected. V usage is TRBV15 and J usage is TRBJ2-1; 7 bases map to TRBD2. The receptor comes from a man younger than 35 in good health. Some clones in this sample may be carry-over from other donors' samples. This CDR3 reads CATRMGRDEQFF. In nucleotides, the CDR3 is TGTGCCACCAGGATGGGGAGGGATGAGCAGTTCTTC.